Listed below are T cell receptor beta chains from one sample, sequenced in a study of PD-L1 blockade in urothelial cancer. This table comes from immunoSEQ multiplex PCR, and its TCRdb copy is limited to in-frame clones, with some not included. Here the sample spans some 84,000 clones, 82% being singletons. The sample in question was PBMCs, obtained around atezolizumab (anti-PD-L1) treatment. The receptors derive from a man between 65 and 79 years old with urothelial cancer. CDR3s include the opening cysteine and the closing phenylalanine or tryptophan. D genes are given only for firm matches. Some rows have no size entry. The others give once, few or many, or a class for an expanded clone.

clone_size j_call v_call d_call cdr3_nt cdr3_aa
NA TRBJ2-7 TRBV7-2 TRBD2 TGTGCCAGCAGCTCGGTTAGCGGGTCCTACGAGCAGTACTTC CASSSVSGSYEQYF
NA TRBJ1-5 TRBV4-1 TRBD1 TGCGCCAGCAGCCAAGTTTTAGGGGGCGATGCTCAGCCCCAGCATTTT CASSQVLGGDAQPQHF
NA TRBJ2-1 TRBV7-2 TRBD2 TGTGCCAGCAGCTCGACCGGACTAGCCAGGAATGAGCAGTTCTTC CASSSTGLARNEQFF
NA TRBJ2-7 TRBV25-1 TRBD2 TGTGCCAGCAGTGACGGAGATAGCGGGAGGGCCTACGAGCAGTACTTC CASSDGDSGRAYEQYF
NA TRBJ2-7 TRBV11-2 TRBD1 TGTGCCAGCAGCCTACGGACAGGGGGCTACGAGCAGTACTTC CASSLRTGGYEQYF
NA TRBJ2-5 TRBV18 NA TGTGCCAGCTCACCCGGGACATACGAGGAGACCCAGTACTTC CASSPGTYEETQYF
NA TRBJ2-5 TRBV9 TRBD2 TGTGCCAGCAGCGTAGGACTAGCGGGAGGGGGAGGAGAGACCCAGTACTTC CASSVGLAGGGGETQYF
NA TRBJ1-5 TRBV10-3 NA TGTGCCATCAGTGAGACCCTTGCGGAGAATCAGCCCCAGCATTTT CAISETLAENQPQHF
NA TRBJ1-5 TRBV7-3 NA TGTGCCAGCAGCCGGGGAGAGAATCAGCCCCAGCATTTT CASSRGENQPQHF
NA TRBJ2-3 TRBV29-1 TRBD1 TGCAGCGCGCCGGGACAGGGCTCAGATACGCAGTATTTT CSAPGQGSDTQYF
NA TRBJ2-7 TRBV7-2 TRBD2 TGTGCCAGCAGCCCAACCGGACTAGCGGGAGGACCATCCTACGAGCAGTACTTC CASSPTGLAGGPSYEQYF
NA TRBJ1-4 TRBV5-1 NA TGCGCCAGCAGCTCCAGGGTTCGGGAAAAACTGTTTTTT CASSSRVREKLFF
few TRBJ1-1 TRBV7-2 TRBD1 TGTGCCAGCAGCTCCTTCCAGGACAGGGAGCCTGAAGCTTTCTTT CASSSFQDREPEAFF
NA TRBJ1-2 TRBV7-2 NA TGTGCCAGCGTCGAGGCAGGGGAGGGGGATGGCTACACCTTC CASVEAGEGDGYTF
NA TRBJ2-2 TRBV5-1 TRBD1 TGCGCCAGCAGCCCGGGACAGGGAGGCACCGGGGAGCTGTTTTTT CASSPGQGGTGELFF
NA TRBJ2-2 TRBV4-1 NA TGCGCCAGCAGCCGGCGAGCAGGGACCGGGGAGCTGTTTTTT CASSRRAGTGELFF
few TRBJ1-5 TRBV19 TRBD1 TGTGCCAGTAGTCCCCGGACAGGGATGCAGCCCCAGCATTTT CASSPRTGMQPQHF
NA TRBJ2-7 TRBV6-5 TRBD2 TGTGCCAGCAGCAGGGTCGGGACTAGCGGATACGAGCAGTACTTC CASSRVGTSGYEQYF
few TRBJ2-7 TRBV10-1 TRBD2 TGCGCCAGCAGTTATTTCCGGGGGGAGGGCTACGAGCAGTACTTC CASSYFRGEGYEQYF
NA TRBJ1-4 TRBV19 NA TGTGCCAGTAGTATTTCGGGGGGAACCTACGAAAAACTGTTTTTT CASSISGGTYEKLFF
NA TRBJ1-5 TRBV27 NA TGTGCCAGCAGCCCATTGGGGGCAAGGCAGCCCCAGCATTTT CASSPLGARQPQHF
NA TRBJ2-2 TRBV10-1 NA TGCGCCAGCAGTGAGTCCAGGGCCCGCACCGGGGAGCTGTTTTTT CASSESRARTGELFF
NA TRBJ2-3 TRBV5-6 NA TGTGCCAGCAGCCGTGGGGGGACAGAGCGCACAGATACGCAGTATTTT CASSRGGTERTDTQYF
few TRBJ2-2 TRBV2 NA TGTGCCAGCATACGGGAGATAAACACCGGGGAGCTGTTTTTT CASIREINTGELFF
NA TRBJ1-2 TRBV5-1 TRBD1 TGCGCCAGCAGCTTGGAAGGTTCAGGGGGCGCTGGCTACACCTTC CASSLEGSGGAGYTF
NA TRBJ1-5 TRBV5-4 NA TGTGCCAGCAGCTTGGGGGGGCAGGTCGATAGCAATCAGCCCCAGCATTTT CASSLGGQVDSNQPQHF
NA TRBJ2-5 TRBV19 NA TGTGCCAGTAGTATCAGTCCAGGGCAAGAGACCCAGTACTTC CASSISPGQETQYF
NA TRBJ2-1 TRBV7-2 TRBD2 TGTGCCATTGATTTAGCGGGTGACTCCTACAATGAGCAGTTCTTC CAIDLAGDSYNEQFF